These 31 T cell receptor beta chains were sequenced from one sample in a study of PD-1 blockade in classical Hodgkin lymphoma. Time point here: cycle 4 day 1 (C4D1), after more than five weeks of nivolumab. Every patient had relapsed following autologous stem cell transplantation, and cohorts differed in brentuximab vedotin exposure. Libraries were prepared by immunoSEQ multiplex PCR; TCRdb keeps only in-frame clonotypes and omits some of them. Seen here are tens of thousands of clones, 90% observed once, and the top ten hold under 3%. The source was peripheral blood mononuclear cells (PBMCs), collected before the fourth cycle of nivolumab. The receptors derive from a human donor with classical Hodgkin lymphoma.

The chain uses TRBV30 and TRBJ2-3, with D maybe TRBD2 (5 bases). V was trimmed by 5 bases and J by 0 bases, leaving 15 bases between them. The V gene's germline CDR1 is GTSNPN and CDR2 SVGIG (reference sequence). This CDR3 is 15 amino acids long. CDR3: CAWGKSRTSTDTQYF. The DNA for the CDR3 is TGTGCCTGGGGAAAAAGCAGGACTAGCACAGATACGCAGTATTTT.

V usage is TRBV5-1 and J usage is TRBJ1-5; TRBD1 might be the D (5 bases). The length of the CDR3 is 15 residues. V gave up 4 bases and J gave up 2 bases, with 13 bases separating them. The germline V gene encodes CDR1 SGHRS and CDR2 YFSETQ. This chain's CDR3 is CASSPRGGRNQPQHF. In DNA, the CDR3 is TGCGCCAGCAGCCCCCGTGGGGGTCGCAATCAGCCCCAGCATTTT.

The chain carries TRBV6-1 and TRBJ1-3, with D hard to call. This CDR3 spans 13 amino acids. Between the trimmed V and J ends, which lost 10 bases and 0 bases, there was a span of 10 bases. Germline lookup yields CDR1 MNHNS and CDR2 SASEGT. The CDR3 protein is CAIRMISGNTIYF. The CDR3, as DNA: TGTGCCATACGGATGATCTCTGGAAACACCATATATTTT.

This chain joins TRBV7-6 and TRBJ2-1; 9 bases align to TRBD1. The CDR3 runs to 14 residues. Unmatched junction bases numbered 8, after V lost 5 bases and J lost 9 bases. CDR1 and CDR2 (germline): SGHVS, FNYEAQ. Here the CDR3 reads CASSNLQGASEQFF. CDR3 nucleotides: TGTGCCAGCAGCAACCTACAGGGGGCCAGTGAGCAGTTCTTC.

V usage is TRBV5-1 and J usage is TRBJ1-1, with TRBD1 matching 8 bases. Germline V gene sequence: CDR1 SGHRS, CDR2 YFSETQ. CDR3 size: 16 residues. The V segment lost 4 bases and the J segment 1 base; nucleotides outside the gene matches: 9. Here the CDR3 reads CASSTLRQGSNTEAFF. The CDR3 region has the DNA TGCGCCAGCAGCACCCTCCGACAGGGGTCGAACACTGAAGCTTTCTTT.

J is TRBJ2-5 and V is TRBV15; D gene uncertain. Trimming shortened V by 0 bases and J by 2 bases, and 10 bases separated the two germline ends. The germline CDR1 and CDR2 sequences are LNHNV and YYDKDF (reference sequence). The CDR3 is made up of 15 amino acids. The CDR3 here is CATSRDGKEQETQYF. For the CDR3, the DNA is TGTGCCACCAGCAGAGATGGTAAGGAGCAAGAGACCCAGTACTTC.

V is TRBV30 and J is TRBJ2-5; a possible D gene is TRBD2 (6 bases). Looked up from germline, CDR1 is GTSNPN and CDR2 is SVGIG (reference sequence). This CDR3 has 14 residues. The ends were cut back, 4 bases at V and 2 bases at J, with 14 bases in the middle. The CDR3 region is CAWIVGGEQETQYF. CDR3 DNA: TGTGCCTGGATAGTCGGCGGGGAGCAAGAGACCCAGTACTTC.

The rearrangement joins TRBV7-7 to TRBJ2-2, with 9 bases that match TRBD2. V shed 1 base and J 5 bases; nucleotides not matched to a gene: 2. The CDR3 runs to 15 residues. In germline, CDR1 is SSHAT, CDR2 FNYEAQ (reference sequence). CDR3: CASSLGLAGTGELFF. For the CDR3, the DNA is TGTGCCAGCAGCTTAGGGCTAGCGGGGACCGGGGAGCTGTTTTTT. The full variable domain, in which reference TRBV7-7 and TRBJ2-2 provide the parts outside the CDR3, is GAGVSQSPRYKVTKRGQDVTLRCDPISSHATLYWYQQALGQGPEFLTYFNYEAQPDKSGLPSDRFSAERPEGSISTLTIQRTEQRDSAMYRCASSLGLAGTGELFFGEGSRLTVL.

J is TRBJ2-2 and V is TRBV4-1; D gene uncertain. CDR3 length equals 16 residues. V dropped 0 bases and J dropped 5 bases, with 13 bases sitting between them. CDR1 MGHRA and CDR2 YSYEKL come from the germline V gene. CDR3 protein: CASSQESDMRTGELFF. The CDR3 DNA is TGCGCCAGCAGCCAAGAATCAGACATGAGGACCGGGGAGCTGTTTTTT.

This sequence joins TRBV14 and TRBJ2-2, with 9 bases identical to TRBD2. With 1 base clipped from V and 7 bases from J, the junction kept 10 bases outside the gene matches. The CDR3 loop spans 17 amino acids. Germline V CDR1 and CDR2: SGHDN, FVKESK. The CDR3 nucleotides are TGTGCCAGCAGCCAAGTTCTCTCGGGACTAGCTGGCGGGGAGCTGTTTTTT. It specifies CASSQVLSGLAGGELFF. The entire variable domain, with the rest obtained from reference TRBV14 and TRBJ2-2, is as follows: EAGVTQFPSHSVIEKGQTVTLRCDPISGHDNLYWYRRVMGKEIKFLLHFVKESKQDESGMPNNRFLAERTGGTYSTLKVQPAELEDSGVYFCASSQVLSGLAGGELFFGEGSRLTVL.

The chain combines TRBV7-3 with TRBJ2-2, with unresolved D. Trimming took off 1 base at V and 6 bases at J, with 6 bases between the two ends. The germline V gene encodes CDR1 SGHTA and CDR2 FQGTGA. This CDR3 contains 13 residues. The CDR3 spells CASSLRRSGELFF. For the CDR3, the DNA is TGTGCCAGCAGCTTAAGACGTTCCGGGGAGCTGTTTTTT. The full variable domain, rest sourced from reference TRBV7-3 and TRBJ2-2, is GAGVSQTPSNKVTEKGKYVELRCDPISGHTALYWYRQSLGQGPEFLIYFQGTGAADDSGLPNDRFFAVRPEGSVSTLKIQRTERGDSAVYLCASSLRRSGELFFGEGSRLTVL.

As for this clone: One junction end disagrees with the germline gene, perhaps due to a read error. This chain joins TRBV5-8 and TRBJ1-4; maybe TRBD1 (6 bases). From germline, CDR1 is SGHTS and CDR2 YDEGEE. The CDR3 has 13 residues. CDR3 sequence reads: CASRRLPGHPVLF. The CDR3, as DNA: TGTGCCAGCAGGCGACTTCCGGGACACCCTGTTTTATTT.

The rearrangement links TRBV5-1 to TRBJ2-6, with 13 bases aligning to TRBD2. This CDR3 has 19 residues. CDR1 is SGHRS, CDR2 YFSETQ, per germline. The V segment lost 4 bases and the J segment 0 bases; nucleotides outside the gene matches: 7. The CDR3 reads CASSPRLAGGVSGANVLTF. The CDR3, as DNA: TGCGCCAGCAGCCCCCGACTAGCGGGGGGCGTCTCTGGGGCCAACGTCCTGACTTTC.

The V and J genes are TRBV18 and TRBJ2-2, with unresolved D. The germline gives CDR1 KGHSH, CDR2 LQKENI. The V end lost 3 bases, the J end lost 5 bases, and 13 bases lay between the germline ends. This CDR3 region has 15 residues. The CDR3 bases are TGTGCCAGCTCACCCCCGTCAGACGCGACCGGGGAGCTGTTTTTT. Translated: CASSPPSDATGELFF.

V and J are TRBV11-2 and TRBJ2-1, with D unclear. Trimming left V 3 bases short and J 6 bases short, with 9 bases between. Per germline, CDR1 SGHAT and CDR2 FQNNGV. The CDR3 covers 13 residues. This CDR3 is CASSLSQPNEQFF. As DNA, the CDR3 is TGTGCCAGCAGCTTGTCTCAGCCCAATGAGCAGTTCTTC.

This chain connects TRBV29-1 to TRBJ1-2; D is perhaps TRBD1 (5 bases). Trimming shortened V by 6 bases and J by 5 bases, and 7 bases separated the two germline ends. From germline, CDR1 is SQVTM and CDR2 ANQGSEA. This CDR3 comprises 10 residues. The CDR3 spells CSVDSYGYTF. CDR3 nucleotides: TGCAGCGTAGACAGTTATGGCTACACCTTC.

CDR3 region: CASSSLETQYF. As DNA, the CDR3 is TGTGCCAGCAGCTCCCTAGAGACCCAGTACTTC. The genes are TRBV7-9 and TRBJ2-5; D gene unclear. The CDR3 length is 11 residues. Germline CDR1 SEHNR, CDR2 FQNEAQ (reference sequence). Trimming stripped 4 bases from V and 4 bases from J, with 4 bases between.

The CDR3 is CASSLAGRQGGVETQYF. Written as DNA, the CDR3 is TGCGCCAGCAGCTTGGCCGGGAGGCAGGGAGGCGTTGAGACCCAGTACTTC. This chain connects TRBV5-1 to TRBJ2-5; 7 bases line up with TRBD2. This CDR3 contains 17 residues. With 0 bases clipped from V and 5 bases from J, the junction kept 13 bases outside the gene matches. Looked up from germline, CDR1 is SGHRS and CDR2 is YFSETQ.

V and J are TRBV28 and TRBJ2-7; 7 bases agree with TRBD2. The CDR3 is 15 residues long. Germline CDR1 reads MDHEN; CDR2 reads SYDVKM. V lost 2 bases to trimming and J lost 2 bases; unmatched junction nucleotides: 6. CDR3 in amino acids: CASSLTRGGAYEQYF. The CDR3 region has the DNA TGTGCCAGCAGTTTAACTCGGGGAGGGGCCTACGAGCAGTACTTC. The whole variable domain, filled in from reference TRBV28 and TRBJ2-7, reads DVKVTQSSRYLVKRTGEKVFLECVQDMDHENMFWYRQDPGLGLRLIYFSYDVKMKEKGDIPEGYSVSREKKERFSLILESASTNQTSMYLCASSLTRGGAYEQYFGPGTRLTVT.

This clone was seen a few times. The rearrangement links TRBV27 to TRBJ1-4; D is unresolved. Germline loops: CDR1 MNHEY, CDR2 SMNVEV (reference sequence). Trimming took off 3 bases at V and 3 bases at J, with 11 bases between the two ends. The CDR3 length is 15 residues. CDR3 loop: CASSFGDHPNEKLFF. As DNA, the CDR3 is TGTGCCAGCAGTTTTGGGGATCATCCTAATGAAAAACTGTTTTTT.

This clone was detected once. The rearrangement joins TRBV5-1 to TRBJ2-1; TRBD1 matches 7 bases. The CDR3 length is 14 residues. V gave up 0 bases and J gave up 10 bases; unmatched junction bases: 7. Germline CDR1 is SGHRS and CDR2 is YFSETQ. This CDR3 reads CASSLGQGIGEQFF. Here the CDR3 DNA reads TGCGCCAGCAGCTTGGGACAGGGAATAGGCGAGCAGTTCTTC.

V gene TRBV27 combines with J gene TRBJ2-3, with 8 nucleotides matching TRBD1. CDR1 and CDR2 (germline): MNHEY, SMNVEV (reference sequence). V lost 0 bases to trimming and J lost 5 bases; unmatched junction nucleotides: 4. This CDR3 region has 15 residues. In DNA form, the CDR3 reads TGTGCCAGCAGTTTATCCAGGGGGCCTCAAGATACGCAGTATTTT. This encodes CASSLSRGPQDTQYF.

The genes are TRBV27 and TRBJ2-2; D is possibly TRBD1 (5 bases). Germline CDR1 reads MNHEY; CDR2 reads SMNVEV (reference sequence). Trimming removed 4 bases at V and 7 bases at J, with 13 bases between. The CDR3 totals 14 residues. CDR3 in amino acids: CASSYPGSGGELFF. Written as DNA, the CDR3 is TGTGCCAGCAGTTACCCAGGGTCGGGCGGGGAGCTGTTTTTT.

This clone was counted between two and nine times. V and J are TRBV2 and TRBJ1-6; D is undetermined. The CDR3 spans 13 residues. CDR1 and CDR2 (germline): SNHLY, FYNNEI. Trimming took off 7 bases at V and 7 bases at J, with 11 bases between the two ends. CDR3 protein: CASNARENSPLHF. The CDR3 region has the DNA TGTGCCAGCAATGCCCGGGAAAATTCACCCCTCCACTTT.

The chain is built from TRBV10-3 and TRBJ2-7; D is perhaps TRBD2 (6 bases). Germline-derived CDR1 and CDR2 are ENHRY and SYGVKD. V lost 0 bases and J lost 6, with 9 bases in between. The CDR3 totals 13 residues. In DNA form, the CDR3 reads TGTGCCATCAGTGAGTCGGAGGGGCCCGAGCAGTACTTC. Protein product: CAISESEGPEQYF.

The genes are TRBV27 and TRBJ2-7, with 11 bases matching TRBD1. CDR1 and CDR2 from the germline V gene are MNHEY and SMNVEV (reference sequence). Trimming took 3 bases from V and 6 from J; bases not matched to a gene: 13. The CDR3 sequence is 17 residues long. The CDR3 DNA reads TGTGCCAGCAGTTTTCTGATTCCGGGACAGGGGGTCAGCGAGCAGTACTTC. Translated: CASSFLIPGQGVSEQYF.

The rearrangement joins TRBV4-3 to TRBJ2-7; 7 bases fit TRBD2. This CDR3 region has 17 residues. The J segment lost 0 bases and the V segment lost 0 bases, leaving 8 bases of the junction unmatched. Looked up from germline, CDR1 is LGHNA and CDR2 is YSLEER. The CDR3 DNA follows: TGCGCCAGCAGCCAAGACGCGCAGGGCGGGGGCTCCTACGAGCAGTACTTC. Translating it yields CASSQDAQGGGSYEQYF.

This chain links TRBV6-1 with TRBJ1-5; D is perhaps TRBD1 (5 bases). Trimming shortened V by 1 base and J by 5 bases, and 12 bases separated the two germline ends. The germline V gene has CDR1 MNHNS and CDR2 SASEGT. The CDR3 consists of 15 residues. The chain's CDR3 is CASSEGGTMYQPQHF. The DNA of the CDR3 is TGTGCCAGCAGTGAAGGCGGGACCATGTATCAGCCCCAGCATTTT.

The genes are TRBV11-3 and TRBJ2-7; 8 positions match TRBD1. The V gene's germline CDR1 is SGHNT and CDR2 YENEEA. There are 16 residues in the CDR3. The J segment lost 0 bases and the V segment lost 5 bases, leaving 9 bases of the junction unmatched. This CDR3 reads CASSPYGGTGSYEQYF. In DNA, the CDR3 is TGTGCCAGCAGCCCGTACGGCGGGACAGGCTCCTACGAGCAGTACTTC.

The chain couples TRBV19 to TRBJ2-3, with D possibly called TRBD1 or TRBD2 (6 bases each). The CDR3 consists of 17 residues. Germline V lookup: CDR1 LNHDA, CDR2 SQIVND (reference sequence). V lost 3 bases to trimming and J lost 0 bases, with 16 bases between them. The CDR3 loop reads CASSISGAGLSTDTQYF. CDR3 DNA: TGTGCCAGTAGTATTTCGGGGGCAGGGCTTAGCACAGATACGCAGTATTTT.

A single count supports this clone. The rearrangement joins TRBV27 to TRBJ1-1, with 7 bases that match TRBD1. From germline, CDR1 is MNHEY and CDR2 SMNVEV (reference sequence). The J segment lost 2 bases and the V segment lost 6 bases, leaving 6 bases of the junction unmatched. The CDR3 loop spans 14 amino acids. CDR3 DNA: TGTGCCAGCAGAGAAGGGACAGCCAACACTGAAGCTTTCTTT. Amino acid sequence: CASREGTANTEAFF.